Below, 10 T cell receptor beta chains from the same sample are listed, as sequenced in a study of OX40 agonist ivuxolimab in advanced cancers. TCRdb's table, derived via immunoSEQ multiplex PCR, lists solely in-frame clones and lacks some. The sample lists roughly 30,000 clones, 80% to 95% occurring once. Material: CD4+ or CD8+ T cells sorted from blood, obtained in a trial of the OX40 agonist ivuxolimab. The source is an adult with an advanced solid tumor such as melanoma, head and neck, liver or kidney cancer.

V and J are TRBV7-8 and TRBJ2-5, with D unclear. CDR1 is SGHVS and CDR2 is FQNEAQ in the germline V gene. V was cut by 3 bases and J by 3 bases, with 11 bases left in between. The CDR3 sequence is 14 residues long. The CDR3 bases are TGTGCCAGCAGCTTCTTAAGGGCGGAAGAGACCCAGTACTTC. This gives the protein CASSFLRAEETQYF.

The chain couples TRBV9 to TRBJ1-1; TRBD1 matches at 7 bases. Trimming removed 0 bases from V and 9 bases from J; junction bases left unmatched: 5. CDR1 and CDR2 (germline): SGDLS, YYNGEE. This CDR3 is built from 13 residues. The CDR3: CASSVEDRYQAFF. CDR3 sequence (DNA): TGTGCCAGCAGCGTAGAGGACAGGTACCAAGCTTTCTTT.

DNA of the CDR3: TGTGCCACCAGCAGAGGGCCAGGGGGTTCCTACGAGCAGTACGTC. This sequence encodes CATSRGPGGSYEQYV. This chain links TRBV15 with TRBJ2-7, with TRBD1 matching 7 bases. J was trimmed by 1 base and V by 1 base; bases with no gene match: 4. Germline V CDR1 and CDR2: LNHNV, YYDKDF (reference sequence). This CDR3 is 15 amino acids long.

The chain recombines TRBV28 with TRBJ1-1; D is unresolved. CDR1 is MDHEN and CDR2 is SYDVKM in the germline V gene. The V and J ends lost 0 bases and 2 bases respectively, with 7 bases between them. CDR3 length: 14 amino acids. The CDR3 is CASSLWGGNTEAFF. DNA for the CDR3: TGTGCCAGCAGTTTATGGGGTGGCAACACTGAAGCTTTCTTT.

As DNA, the CDR3 is TGTGCCAGTAGTATTCGCGGATACACCGGGGAGCTGTTTTTT. Translating gives CASSIRGYTGELFF. The chain couples TRBV19 to TRBJ2-2, with D unresolved. The CDR3 runs to 14 residues. Germline CDR1 reads LNHDA; CDR2 reads SQIVND (reference sequence). The V gene lost 3 bases and the J gene lost 3 bases, with 8 bases spanning the gap.

The gene calls are TRBV27 and TRBJ2-3, with unresolved D. Germline CDR1 MNHEY, CDR2 SMNVEV (reference sequence). Trimming took 3 bases from V and 5 from J, leaving 6 bases between them. The length of the CDR3 is 12 residues. CDR3 DNA sequence: TGTGCCAGCAGTTTCCTAGGAGATACGCAGTATTTT. Translated: CASSFLGDTQYF.

The genes are TRBV7-9 and TRBJ2-3, with D perhaps matching TRBD1 (5 bases). This CDR3 region has 15 residues. Per the germline V gene, CDR1 is SEHNR and CDR2 is FQNEAQ (reference sequence). Trimming took 2 bases from V and 3 from J, leaving 12 bases between them. The CDR3 DNA reads as TGTGCCAGCAGCTTACAGGGATCGCCAACAGATACGCAGTATTTT. Its protein product is CASSLQGSPTDTQYF.

The genes are TRBV11-2 and TRBJ2-4; the match to TRBD2 covers 9 bases. CDR3 length: 17 residues. Germline V gene lookup returns CDR1 SGHAT and CDR2 FQNNGV. The J segment lost 6 bases and the V segment lost 5 bases, leaving 14 bases of the junction unmatched. The DNA for the CDR3 is TGTGCCAGCAGCCGCTCGGACCCTAGCGGGGAGGGAAACATTCAGTACTTC. Amino acid sequence: CASSRSDPSGEGNIQYF.

The chain employs TRBV28 and TRBJ2-7, with TRBD1 matching 8 bases. The CDR3 length is 15 residues. CDR1 is MDHEN, CDR2 SYDVKM, per germline. Trimming took 3 bases from V and 4 from J; bases not matched to a gene: 8. In DNA, the CDR3 is TGTGCCAGCAGTTTTATCCGGACAGGGACTTACGAGCAGTACTTC. Encoded protein: CASSFIRTGTYEQYF.

This clone was counted a single time. The genes are TRBV27 and TRBJ2-7, with D unclear. The germline gives CDR1 MNHEY, CDR2 SMNVEV (reference sequence). Trimming took off 0 bases at V and 4 bases at J, with 7 bases between the two ends. The CDR3 sequence is 13 residues long. The CDR3 nucleotides are TGTGCCAGCAGTTTATCACCCCTATACGAGCAGTACGTC. Residues: CASSLSPLYEQYV.